The clone carrying this T cell receptor (beta chain) was seen a single time. The method was immunoSEQ multiplex PCR; TCRdb's version includes in-frame clones alone and lacks a portion of them. This sample has approximately 200,000 clones, with about 90% found just once. This entry is derived from a study of cytomegalovirus exposure and HLA in healthy donors. Study background: The same platform used for the 666 first-cohort repertoires was also used for the approximately 120 validation repertoires, as a later analysis reported.

The specimen was PBMCs. The sequence was collected from a woman between 18 and 30 years old in good health and CMV-seronegative.

The CDR3: CASSQSDSQRGYEQYF. CDR3 DNA sequence: TGCGCCAGCAGCCAATCGGACAGTCAAAGGGGCTACGAGCAGTACTTC. The J gene is TRBJ2-7, the V gene TRBV4-1, with D possibly matching TRBD1 (6 bases). V was cut by 2 bases and J by 3 bases, with 17 bases left in between. Germline CDR1 is MGHRA and CDR2 is YSYEKL. The length of the CDR3 is 16 residues.